The rows below give T cell receptor beta chains drawn from one sample of a study of blood T cell repertoires in COVID-19. Repertoires were generated with immunoSEQ multiplex PCR, while TCRdb's copy carries only in-frame clones and drops some. The data show fewer than 250,000 clones, with around 82% seen just once and over 7% held by the top ten. What was sequenced was PBMCs or T cells enriched from blood (not recorded which). The receptors were sampled from a woman in her 40s with acute COVID-19. The CDR3 runs from the conserved cysteine through the conserved F or W. A D gene is named only where the DNA matches it firmly. Some rows mark clone size as missing; the rest say once, few, many or name a class of expanded clone.

d_gene: .; j_gene: TRBJ2-7; v_gene: TRBV5-1; abundance: .; CDR3aa: CASSLAALAGDEQYF; CDR3nt: TGCGCCAGCAGCTTGGCCGCTCTAGCAGGGGACGAGCAGTACTTC
d_gene: TRBD1; j_gene: TRBJ1-4; v_gene: TRBV3-1/TRBV3-2; abundance: .; CDR3aa: CASSHNRGQGGEKLFF; CDR3nt: TGTGCCAGCAGCCATAACAGGGGGCAGGGTGGTGAAAAACTGTTTTTT
d_gene: .; j_gene: TRBJ2-1; v_gene: TRBV6-5; abundance: once; CDR3aa: CASSYYGEQFF; CDR3nt: TGTGCCAGCAGTTACTACGGTGAGCAGTTCTTC
d_gene: .; j_gene: TRBJ1-4; v_gene: TRBV7-9; abundance: .; CDR3aa: CASSHPGGFNEKLFF; CDR3nt: TGTGCCAGCAGCCACCCTGGAGGGTTTAATGAAAAACTGTTTTTT
d_gene: TRBD1; j_gene: TRBJ1-2; v_gene: TRBV3-1/TRBV3-2; abundance: .; CDR3aa: CASSPNRGTAGGYTF; CDR3nt: TGTGCCAGCAGCCCCAACCGTGGGACAGCGGGTGGCTACACCTTC
d_gene: .; j_gene: TRBJ1-6; v_gene: TRBV5-1; abundance: .; CDR3aa: CASSLGERNSPLHF; CDR3nt: TGCGCCAGCAGCTTGGGGGAGAGAAATTCACCCCTCCACTTT
d_gene: TRBD1; j_gene: TRBJ1-2; v_gene: TRBV3-1/TRBV3-2; abundance: few; CDR3aa: CASSQTDRGPNYGYTF; CDR3nt: TGTGCCAGCAGCCAGACGGACAGGGGACCTAACTATGGCTACACCTTC
d_gene: .; j_gene: TRBJ2-7; v_gene: TRBV15; abundance: .; CDR3aa: CATRAGLSYEQYF; CDR3nt: TGTGCCACCAGGGCAGGCCTCTCCTACGAGCAGTACTTC
d_gene: .; j_gene: TRBJ1-1; v_gene: TRBV29-1; abundance: .; CDR3aa: CSVRQMMNTEAFF; CDR3nt: TGCAGCGTTCGACAGATGATGAACACTGAAGCTTTCTTT
d_gene: .; j_gene: TRBJ1-5; v_gene: TRBV12-3/TRBV12-4; abundance: .; CDR3aa: CASRRGNQPQHF; CDR3nt: TGTGCCAGCAGGAGGGGCAATCAGCCCCAGCATTTT
d_gene: .; j_gene: TRBJ1-2; v_gene: TRBV11-1; abundance: few; CDR3aa: CASSRAGSTGGYTF; CDR3nt: TGTGCCAGCAGCCGTGCAGGAAGTACAGGGGGCTACACCTTC
d_gene: .; j_gene: TRBJ2-1; v_gene: TRBV28; abundance: .; CDR3aa: CAIHGGDRFNEQFF; CDR3nt: TGTGCCATCCATGGGGGGGACAGGTTCAATGAGCAGTTCTTC
d_gene: .; j_gene: TRBJ2-5; v_gene: TRBV6-5; abundance: few; CDR3aa: CASSYSMGLLGTQYF; CDR3nt: TGTGCCAGCAGTTACTCGATGGGACTGCTAGGGACCCAGTACTTC
d_gene: TRBD2; j_gene: TRBJ2-3; v_gene: TRBV5-4; abundance: .; CDR3aa: CASTGIAGGGTDTQYF; CDR3nt: TGTGCCAGCACTGGCATAGCGGGGGGCGGGACAGATACGCAGTATTTT
d_gene: TRBD2; j_gene: TRBJ2-2; v_gene: TRBV7-9; abundance: .; CDR3aa: CASSLMTSGPQNTGELFF; CDR3nt: TGTGCCAGCAGCTTAATGACTAGCGGACCGCAGAACACCGGGGAGCTGTTTTTT
d_gene: TRBD1; j_gene: TRBJ2-7; v_gene: TRBV2; abundance: many; CDR3aa: CASSPKAWHRGRSHEQYF; CDR3nt: TGTGCCAGCAGTCCAAAGGCTTGGCACAGGGGGCGATCCCACGAGCAGTACTTC
d_gene: TRBD1; j_gene: TRBJ1-1; v_gene: TRBV28; abundance: .; CDR3aa: CASSLSGTGLTEAFF; CDR3nt: TGTGCCAGCAGTTTATCCGGGACAGGACTCACTGAAGCTTTCTTT
d_gene: .; j_gene: TRBJ2-2; v_gene: TRBV5-1; abundance: .; CDR3aa: CASSLGQEVGELFF; CDR3nt: TGCGCCAGCAGCTTGGGACAGGAGGTCGGGGAGCTGTTTTTT
d_gene: TRBD2; j_gene: TRBJ2-1; v_gene: TRBV10-3; abundance: few; CDR3aa: CASRTSGSSYNEQFF; CDR3nt: TGTGCCTCTCGGACTAGCGGCTCATCCTACAATGAGCAGTTCTTC
d_gene: TRBD2; j_gene: TRBJ2-3; v_gene: TRBV29-1; abundance: .; CDR3aa: CSVGAGRVEDTQYF; CDR3nt: TGCAGCGTTGGAGCCGGGAGGGTGGAAGATACGCAGTATTTT
d_gene: .; j_gene: TRBJ1-1; v_gene: TRBV5-1; abundance: .; CDR3aa: CASSIDRSNTEAFF; CDR3nt: TGCGCCAGCAGCATTGACAGGTCGAACACTGAAGCTTTCTTT
d_gene: TRBD2; j_gene: TRBJ2-2; v_gene: TRBV4-2; abundance: .; CDR3aa: CASSQLGLAGVGPNTGELFF; CDR3nt: TGTGCCAGCAGCCAATTGGGACTAGCGGGAGTCGGGCCGAACACCGGGGAGCTGTTTTTT
d_gene: .; j_gene: TRBJ1-2; v_gene: TRBV6-5; abundance: .; CDR3aa: CASSWTDANYGYTF; CDR3nt: TGTGCCAGCAGTTGGACAGATGCTAACTATGGCTACACCTTC
d_gene: .; j_gene: TRBJ2-3; v_gene: TRBV5-1; abundance: .; CDR3aa: CASTQQTTDTQYF; CDR3nt: TGCGCCAGCACCCAACAAACCACAGATACGCAGTATTTT
d_gene: .; j_gene: TRBJ2-1; v_gene: TRBV24-1; abundance: .; CDR3aa: CATSDPGTPMWGEQFF; CDR3nt: TGTGCCACCAGTGATCCGGGGACACCTATGTGGGGTGAGCAGTTCTTC
d_gene: .; j_gene: TRBJ1-2; v_gene: TRBV28; abundance: .; CDR3aa: CASRLTAYYGYTF; CDR3nt: TGTGCCAGCAGACTGACAGCTTACTATGGCTACACCTTC
d_gene: .; j_gene: TRBJ2-1; v_gene: TRBV5-1; abundance: once; CDR3aa: CASSYLTGYNEQFF; CDR3nt: TGCGCCAGCAGTTATTTAACGGGGTACAATGAGCAGTTCTTC
d_gene: TRBD2; j_gene: TRBJ2-2; v_gene: TRBV19; abundance: .; CDR3aa: CASSMGTSGRANTGELFF; CDR3nt: TGTGCCAGCAGTATGGGGACTAGCGGGAGGGCGAACACCGGGGAGCTGTTTTTT
d_gene: .; j_gene: TRBJ2-3; v_gene: TRBV21-1; abundance: .; CDR3aa: CARDIRTSGRIEGTDTQYF; CDR3nt: TGTGCCAGAGACATAAGGACTAGCGGGAGGATTGAAGGCACAGATACGCAGTATTTT
d_gene: TRBD1; j_gene: TRBJ2-1; v_gene: TRBV18; abundance: .; CDR3aa: CASSRGQGGYNEQFF; CDR3nt: TGTGCCAGCTCACGAGGACAGGGCGGCTACAATGAGCAGTTCTTC
d_gene: .; j_gene: TRBJ1-2; v_gene: TRBV13; abundance: .; CDR3aa: CASSLAGELYGYTF; CDR3nt: TGTGCCAGCAGCTTAGCGGGAGAACTTTATGGCTACACCTTC
d_gene: .; j_gene: TRBJ1-5; v_gene: TRBV19; abundance: .; CDR3aa: CASSTGQYQPQHF; CDR3nt: TGTGCCAGTAGTACCGGACAGTATCAGCCCCAGCATTTT
d_gene: TRBD2; j_gene: TRBJ2-3; v_gene: TRBV24-1; abundance: .; CDR3aa: CATLALPKREDTDTQYF; CDR3nt: TGTGCCACACTCGCTCTCCCAAAGCGGGAGGACACAGATACGCAGTATTTT
d_gene: .; j_gene: TRBJ1-1; v_gene: TRBV28; abundance: .; CDR3aa: CATLWGGGITEAFF; CDR3nt: TGTGCCACTCTTTGGGGGGGCGGAATCACTGAAGCTTTCTTT
d_gene: .; j_gene: TRBJ1-2; v_gene: TRBV20-1; abundance: .; CDR3aa: CSATQAYGYTF; CDR3nt: TGCAGTGCTACACAGGCGTATGGCTACACCTTC
d_gene: .; j_gene: TRBJ1-3; v_gene: TRBV24-1; abundance: .; CDR3aa: CATSDPLSGNTIYF; CDR3nt: TGTGCCACCAGTGACCCTCTGTCTGGAAACACCATATATTTT
d_gene: TRBD1; j_gene: TRBJ1-1; v_gene: TRBV5-1; abundance: .; CDR3aa: CASGTGDTEAFF; CDR3nt: TGCGCCAGCGGGACAGGAGACACTGAAGCTTTCTTT
d_gene: .; j_gene: TRBJ2-3; v_gene: TRBV6-5; abundance: .; CDR3aa: CASRDLNTDTQYF; CDR3nt: TGTGCCAGCAGGGACTTAAACACAGATACGCAGTATTTT
d_gene: TRBD2; j_gene: TRBJ2-7; v_gene: TRBV10-3; abundance: .; CDR3aa: CAISVGTSGYEQYF; CDR3nt: TGTGCCATCAGTGTAGGGACTAGCGGCTACGAGCAGTACTTC
d_gene: TRBD1; j_gene: TRBJ2-5; v_gene: TRBV29-1; abundance: few; CDR3aa: CSVGTGGEETQYF; CDR3nt: TGCAGCGTCGGGACAGGGGGAGAGGAGACCCAGTACTTC
d_gene: TRBD2; j_gene: TRBJ2-1; v_gene: TRBV7-9; abundance: .; CDR3aa: CASSLALGLASYNEQFF; CDR3nt: TGTGCCAGCAGCTTAGCCCTGGGACTAGCATCCTACAATGAGCAGTTCTTC
d_gene: .; j_gene: TRBJ2-4; v_gene: TRBV24-1; abundance: .; CDR3aa: CATSDPAGINIQYF; CDR3nt: TGTGCCACCAGTGACCCGGCAGGGATAAACATTCAGTACTTC
d_gene: .; j_gene: TRBJ1-2; v_gene: TRBV14; abundance: .; CDR3aa: CASSQDRRAQGYTF; CDR3nt: TGTGCCAGCAGCCAAGATCGGCGGGCTCAAGGCTACACCTTC
d_gene: TRBD1; j_gene: TRBJ2-7; v_gene: TRBV29-1; abundance: .; CDR3aa: CSGVDRGFPYEQYF; CDR3nt: TGCAGCGGGGTAGACAGGGGGTTTCCCTACGAGCAGTACTTC
d_gene: .; j_gene: TRBJ2-1; v_gene: TRBV11-2; abundance: .; CDR3aa: CASSLLRGPGNEQFF; CDR3nt: TGTGCCAGCAGCTTATTGAGAGGGCCCGGCAATGAGCAGTTCTTC
d_gene: .; j_gene: TRBJ1-4; v_gene: TRBV7-2; abundance: .; CDR3aa: CASSLDGAGGEKLFF; CDR3nt: TGTGCCAGCAGCTTGGATGGGGCCGGGGGTGAAAAACTGTTTTTT
d_gene: .; j_gene: TRBJ2-5; v_gene: TRBV11-2; abundance: .; CDR3aa: CASSSERRGSGETQYF; CDR3nt: TGTGCCAGCAGCTCCGAACGTAGAGGGTCGGGTGAGACCCAGTACTTC
d_gene: .; j_gene: TRBJ1-5; v_gene: TRBV10-3; abundance: .; CDR3aa: CATAGTQGNQPQHF; CDR3nt: TGTGCCACCGCCGGGACCCAGGGGAATCAGCCCCAGCATTTT
d_gene: .; j_gene: TRBJ1-1; v_gene: TRBV2; abundance: .; CDR3aa: CASSESPVRTEAFF; CDR3nt: TGTGCCAGCAGTGAGTCCCCTGTTCGGACTGAAGCTTTCTTT
d_gene: TRBD1; j_gene: TRBJ2-1; v_gene: TRBV18; abundance: once; CDR3aa: CASSPPRGEGAMIYNEQFF; CDR3nt: TGTGCCAGCTCACCACCGCGAGGAGAGGGGGCGATGATCTACAATGAGCAGTTCTTC
d_gene: TRBD1; j_gene: TRBJ1-3; v_gene: TRBV30; abundance: .; CDR3aa: CAWSVGQGMSGNTIYF; CDR3nt: TGTGCCTGGAGTGTAGGACAGGGGATGTCTGGAAACACCATATATTTT
d_gene: .; j_gene: TRBJ1-3; v_gene: TRBV20-1; abundance: many; CDR3aa: CSASKGRADTIYF; CDR3nt: TGCAGTGCTAGTAAGGGCAGGGCGGACACCATATATTTT
d_gene: .; j_gene: TRBJ2-2; v_gene: TRBV11-1; abundance: .; CDR3aa: CASSLESTGELFF; CDR3nt: TGTGCCAGCAGCTTAGAATCTACCGGGGAGCTGTTTTTT
d_gene: .; j_gene: TRBJ2-1; v_gene: TRBV2; abundance: .; CDR3aa: CASSESGLLYNEQFF; CDR3nt: TGTGCCAGCAGTGAATCGGGACTTCTATACAATGAGCAGTTCTTC
d_gene: .; j_gene: TRBJ1-2; v_gene: TRBV4-3; abundance: many; CDR3aa: CASSQEAVTYYGYTF; CDR3nt: TGCGCCAGCAGCCAAGAGGCCGTAACCTACTATGGCTACACCTTC
d_gene: TRBD1; j_gene: TRBJ1-1; v_gene: TRBV5-4; abundance: .; CDR3aa: CASSLDRAFMNTEAFF; CDR3nt: TGTGCCAGCAGCTTAGACAGGGCCTTCATGAACACTGAAGCTTTCTTT
d_gene: TRBD1; j_gene: TRBJ1-4; v_gene: TRBV7-9; abundance: .; CDR3aa: CASSLRGRGNEKLFF; CDR3nt: TGTGCCAGCAGCTTAAGGGGGCGGGGTAATGAAAAACTGTTTTTT
d_gene: TRBD2; j_gene: TRBJ2-7; v_gene: TRBV5-1; abundance: .; CDR3aa: CASSSGSGGPASYEQYF; CDR3nt: TGCGCCAGCAGCTCCGGGAGCGGGGGCCCTGCCTCCTACGAGCAGTACTTC
d_gene: .; j_gene: TRBJ1-1; v_gene: TRBV6-2/TRBV6-3; abundance: .; CDR3aa: CASSYFGQNTEAFF; CDR3nt: TGTGCCAGCAGTTATTTCGGACAGAACACTGAAGCTTTCTTT
d_gene: .; j_gene: TRBJ2-2; v_gene: TRBV11-2; abundance: .; CDR3aa: CASSPNRGGIAGELFF; CDR3nt: TGTGCCAGCAGCCCAAATAGGGGGGGTATAGCCGGGGAGCTGTTTTTT